This T cell receptor (beta chain) was identified in a study of blood T cell repertoires in COVID-19. Study information: The study drew acute and convalescent COVID-19 samples from the United States, Italy and Spain. Sources were T cells, B-cell-depleted T cells, or PBMCs; the material itself was cDNA or gDNA.

The CDR3 runs to 16 residues. The germline gives CDR1 KGHSH, CDR2 LQKENI. The V segment lost 2 bases and the J segment 6 bases; nucleotides outside the gene matches: 10. Authors' methods: Reference gene primers were amplified, and this amplification served to estimate nucleated cell counts. Libraries were prepared by immunoSEQ multiplex PCR; TCRdb keeps only in-frame clonotypes and omits some of them. The DNA was the basis for D and trimming; V, J and clone size are from that table. Found here are a few hundred thousand clones, 75% to 90% of them singletons; the top ten hold roughly 3.6%. The chain couples TRBV18 to TRBJ1-1; 9 nucleotides align to TRBD1. The TCR sequence derives from a woman between 40 and 55 years old with acute or convalescent COVID-19. Sample: peripheral blood. This CDR3 reads CASSPGPPRTGAEAFF. CDR3 sequence (DNA): TGTGCCAGCTCACCAGGCCCCCCAAGGACAGGGGCTGAAGCTTTCTTT.